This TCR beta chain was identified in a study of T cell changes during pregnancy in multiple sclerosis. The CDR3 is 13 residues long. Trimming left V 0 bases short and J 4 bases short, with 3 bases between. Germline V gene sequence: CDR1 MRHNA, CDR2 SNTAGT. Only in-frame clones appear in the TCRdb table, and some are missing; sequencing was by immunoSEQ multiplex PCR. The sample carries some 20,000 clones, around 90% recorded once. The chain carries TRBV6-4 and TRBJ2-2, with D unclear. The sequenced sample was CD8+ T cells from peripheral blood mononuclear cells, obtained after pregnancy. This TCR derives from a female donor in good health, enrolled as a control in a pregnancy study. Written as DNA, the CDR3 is TGTGCCAGCAGTGACTCGAGCACCGGGGAGCTGTTTTTT. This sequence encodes CASSDSSTGELFF.